What follows describes a single T cell receptor (beta chain). Original handling: Quantification of nucleated cells was approximated via reference gene primer amplification. Profiled with immunoSEQ multiplex PCR; TCRdb holds only in-frame clones, not every one. V, J and clone size reflect that table, while D and trimming were determined from the DNA. The sample yields over 250,000 clones, about four fifths seen once. The record originates from a study of blood T cell repertoires in COVID-19. Study-level information: Sources were T cells, B-cell-depleted T cells, or PBMCs; the material itself was cDNA or gDNA.

Material: peripheral blood. This TCR was recovered from a woman aged 45-60 years who had recovered from COVID-19.

The CDR3 spells CATSRGTSGVSFTTDTQYF. The DNA for the CDR3 is TGTGCCACCAGCAGAGGGACTAGCGGGGTTTCCTTTACCACAGATACGCAGTATTTT. The chain combines TRBV15 with TRBJ2-3; TRBD2 agrees at 12 bases. This CDR3 comprises 19 residues. J was trimmed by 2 bases and V by 1 base; bases with no gene match: 10. Per the germline V gene, CDR1 is LNHNV and CDR2 is YYDKDF (reference sequence).